One sample yielded the 7 T cell receptor beta chains listed below, sequenced in a study of blood T cell repertoires in COVID-19. The data were produced by immunoSEQ multiplex PCR, yet TCRdb's version contains in-frame clones alone and is incomplete. This repertoire shows approximately 340,000 clones, approximately 88% found once; its top ten account for more than 7.5%. Sequencing used peripheral blood. The receptors originated from a man under 40 with COVID-19, enrolled during active disease.

The CDR3 is CASSKARRAGVATQYF. CDR3 DNA sequence: TGTGCCAGCAGCAAAGCTCGAAGAGCGGGAGTGGCGACCCAGTACTTC. The chain joins TRBV21-1 to TRBJ2-5; TRBD2, the table's D call, was not compared with the DNA. TRBV21-1 is a pseudogene segment. The CDR3 extends over 16 amino acids.

In DNA, the CDR3 is TGTGCCACCAGTGGGGGGGGGAAATCACTAGCGGGGAATGAGCAGTTCTTC. Its protein product is CATSGGGKSLAGNEQFF. The chain uses TRBV24-1 and TRBJ2-1; 10 bases fit TRBD2. The CDR3 is made up of 17 amino acids. Germline V gene sequence: CDR1 KGHDR, CDR2 SFDVKD. V shed 5 bases and J 7 bases; nucleotides not matched to a gene: 13.

V gene TRBV11-3 combines with J gene TRBJ2-2, with 16 bases lining up with TRBD2. The CDR3 is 19 residues long. J gave up 4 bases and V 4 bases, and 9 bases lay outside the gene matches. The V gene's germline CDR1 is SGHNT and CDR2 YENEEA. The CDR3 here is CASSSSGTSGGGLTGELFF. Written as DNA, the CDR3 is TGTGCCAGCAGCTCGTCCGGGACTAGCGGGGGGGGACTCACCGGGGAGCTGTTTTTT.

DNA for the CDR3: TGTGCCAGCAGCGCTGGGGACAGGGGCTTCGATGAGCAGTTCTTC. The encoded protein is CASSAGDRGFDEQFF. The chain employs TRBV9 and TRBJ2-1, with TRBD1 identical over 10 bases. CDR3 length: 15 residues. Germline CDR1 is SGDLS and CDR2 is YYNGEE. With V trimmed by 3 bases and J by 8 bases, 8 bases remained unmatched.

This clone was recorded a few times. J is TRBJ1-1 and V is TRBV9, with D unresolved. There are 16 residues in the CDR3. Germline V gene data show CDR1 as SGDLS and CDR2 as YYNGEE. V lost 3 bases and J lost 0, with 15 bases in between. Here the CDR3 reads CASSDQNLQLNTEAFF. The CDR3 nucleotides read TGTGCCAGCAGCGATCAAAACCTACAGCTGAACACTGAAGCTTTCTTT.

The chain has TRBV9 and TRBJ2-1, with 12 bases aligning to TRBD1. Trimming removed 3 bases from V and 8 bases from J; junction bases left unmatched: 6. CDR1 is SGDLS, CDR2 YYNGEE, per germline. This CDR3 spans 15 amino acids. The CDR3 DNA reads TGTGCCAGCAGCGCATCCGGGACAGGGGGCGATGAGCAGTTCTTC. Encoded protein: CASSASGTGGDEQFF.

This clone was seen more than once but under ten times. The chain links TRBV28 to TRBJ1-2; 7 bases are a match to TRBD1. Germline trimming cut 3 bases from V and 4 bases from J; bases unmatched to any gene: 11. The CDR3 length is 16 residues. Germline values: CDR1 MDHEN, CDR2 SYDVKM. CDR3 coding DNA: TGTGCCAGCAGTTTTTACCCTCTCACAGGGGTCTATGGCTACACCTTC. Translation: CASSFYPLTGVYGYTF.